The present T cell receptor beta chain was sequenced within a study of blood T cell repertoires in COVID-19. This clone has only a few counts. The same CDR3 is also encoded by other DNA sequences in this sample. TCRdb's copy holds only in-frame clones and misses some; the assay was immunoSEQ multiplex PCR. Counted here are 400,000 or so clones, 85% to 90% occurring once; the ten biggest clones make up roughly 1.1%. Germline V gene data show CDR1 as SGHTA and CDR2 as FQGNSA. CDR3 size: 15 residues. V lost 3 bases to trimming and J lost 2 bases, with 14 bases between them. This TCR came from a young man who had recovered from COVID-19. J is TRBJ2-7 and V is TRBV7-2; no firm D call. The sample taken for sequencing was PBMCs or T cells enriched from blood (not recorded which). CDR3 bases: TGTGCCAGCAGCTTCTCCGGGTTAGGCCCCTACGAGCAGTACTTC. Translation gives CASSFSGLGPYEQYF.